These T cell receptor beta chains were read from a single sample in a study of identical twins. TCRdb used MiXCR to reprocess the 5' RACE reads, holding one entry per CDR3 protein. The sample has 690,000 or so distinct CDR3 sequences; 8.6% are singletons. The sample was also linked to a second study, of yellow fever vaccine responses in identical twins.

Sequences were obtained from PBMCs. These receptors all come from a woman between 18 and 30 years old in good health. The CDR3 runs from the conserved cysteine through the conserved F or W. Fields, in order: D gene, V gene, clone size, J gene, CDR3 DNA, CDR3 protein. D genes are given only for firm matches. Part of the rows lack a size; the others show once, few, many or a class for expanded clones.

NA	TRBV12-3/TRBV12-4	many	TRBJ1-3	TGTGCCAGCAGTCAGGGTCACTCTGGAAACACCATATATTTT	CASSQGHSGNTIYF
TRBD1	TRBV29-1	NA	TRBJ1-5	TGCAGCTTCAGGGGGGCAGGGGGCGATCCCCAGCATTTT	CSFRGAGGDPQHF
NA	TRBV20-1	many	TRBJ2-3	TGCAGTGCTCCACTTACAGATACGCAGTATTTT	CSAPLTDTQYF
NA	TRBV4-2	many	TRBJ2-1	TGTGCCAGCAGCCAGTACCGGGCTACGGATAACAATGAGCAGTTCTTC	CASSQYRATDNNEQFF
NA	TRBV12-3/TRBV12-4	many	TRBJ2-7	TGTGCCAGCAGTTTAGCGGCGGGAAACGAGCAGTACTTC	CASSLAAGNEQYF
NA	TRBV27	few	TRBJ2-1	TGTGCCAGCAGTTCGCCGGTCAATGAGCAGTTCTTC	CASSSPVNEQFF
TRBD2	TRBV4-2	few	TRBJ2-7	TGTGCCAGCAGCCAAGATCATAGCGGGGAGGACCATAGCTACGAGCAGTACTTC	CASSQDHSGEDHSYEQYF
NA	TRBV20-1	NA	TRBJ2-7	TGCAGTGCTAGAGGTCCCCAATCGACCTACGAGCAGTACTTC	CSARGPQSTYEQYF
NA	TRBV29-1	NA	TRBJ2-7	TGCAGCGTTGCCTACCTTGGGGAAGAGCAGTACTTC	CSVAYLGEEQYF
TRBD1	TRBV5-5	NA	TRBJ2-7	TGTGCCAGCAGCGGGACAGCAGACCGCTGGGAGCAGTACTTC	CASSGTADRWEQYF
NA	TRBV7-9	many	TRBJ1-1	TGTGCCAGCAGCGAGACCCGGGACGGAGCTTTCTTT	CASSETRDGAFF
NA	TRBV20-1	NA	TRBJ2-3	TGCAGTGCTAGTCTCCTCCATACGCAGTATTTT	CSASLLHTQYF
NA	TRBV9	few	TRBJ2-3	TGTGCCAGCAGCGTAGCTGGACTGAGCACAGATACGCAGTATTTT	CASSVAGLSTDTQYF
TRBD2	TRBV28	NA	TRBJ2-1	TGTGCCAGCAGTGTCGCTAGCGGGGTCGAGCAGTTCTTC	CASSVASGVEQFF
NA	TRBV3-1	NA	TRBJ2-7	TGTGCCAGCAGTCAATCAAGCGGGCTGAACTACGAGCAGTACTTC	CASSQSSGLNYEQYF
TRBD2	TRBV20-1	many	TRBJ2-2	TGCAGTGCGGCCGCCAGTCCCGGGAGGGCGAACACCGGGGAGCTGTTTTTT	CSAAASPGRANTGELFF
NA	TRBV3-1	NA	TRBJ2-1	TGTGCCAGCAGCCAAGATAGGTGCTTCCTAAGGATTCCTCAGTTCTTC	CASSQDRCFLRIPQFF
NA	TRBV6-6	many	TRBJ2-1	TGTGCCAGCAGCCGGGACACCTACAATGAGCAGTTCTTC	CASSRDTYNEQFF
TRBD1	TRBV9	few	TRBJ2-7	TGTGCCAGCAGCATCGGGACAGATTACGAGCAGTACTTC	CASSIGTDYEQYF
NA	TRBV15	many	TRBJ2-1	TGTGCCACCAGCAGAGTGCTGGATTCCTACAATGAGCAGTTCTTC	CATSRVLDSYNEQFF
NA	TRBV7-3	many	TRBJ2-7	TGTGCCAGCAGCTTTGGGGCAGGGGCCTACGAGCAGTACTTC	CASSFGAGAYEQYF
TRBD2	TRBV20-1	NA	TRBJ2-7	TGCAGTGCTAGAGATGCGCTAGCGGGTCCCTCCTACGAGCAGTACTTC	CSARDALAGPSYEQYF
NA	TRBV24-1	NA	TRBJ2-6	TGTGCCACCAGTGAAACAGGTCTGGGGGCCAACGTCCTGACTTTC	CATSETGLGANVLTF
TRBD2	TRBV19	few	TRBJ2-5	TGTGCCAGTGCCCGTGTAGCGGGAGGGTTACAAGAGACCCAGTACTTC	CASARVAGGLQETQYF
NA	TRBV5-8	many	TRBJ2-7	TGTGCCAGCAGCCGGCCCCAGGGCCTTGCAATTTACGAGCAGTACTTC	CASSRPQGLAIYEQYF
NA	TRBV7-3	many	TRBJ1-1	TGTGCCAGCAGCTCTGGGGGGGGCTCGAGCACTGAAGCTTTCTTT	CASSSGGGSSTEAFF
NA	TRBV20-1	few	TRBJ1-5	TGCAGTGCTAGGGACAGCGCCAATCAGCCCCAGCATTTT	CSARDSANQPQHF
TRBD2	TRBV7-2	few	TRBJ2-1	TGTGCCAGCAGCAAACCCGGGGCTAGCGGGCGCAATGAGCAGTTCTTC	CASSKPGASGRNEQFF
TRBD1	TRBV6-5	NA	TRBJ2-3	TGTGCCAGCAGTTCTGGGACAGGAGACACAGATACGCAGTATTTT	CASSSGTGDTDTQYF
TRBD2	TRBV20-1	NA	TRBJ2-5	TGCAGTGCTAGAGAATGGGGGGGCCAAGAGACCCAGTACTTC	CSAREWGGQETQYF
NA	TRBV10-1	NA	TRBJ2-3	TGCGCCAGCAGCGCCCGGGACCACCGCACAGATACGCAGTATTTT	CASSARDHRTDTQYF
TRBD2	TRBV5-1	many	TRBJ2-1	TGCGCCAGCGGAATAGCGGGAGGCTATGAGCAGTTCTTC	CASGIAGGYEQFF
NA	TRBV20-1	few	TRBJ1-5	TGCAGTGCTAGCCGGACAACCGAGTATAGCAATCAGCCCCAGCATTTT	CSASRTTEYSNQPQHF
TRBD2	TRBV20-1	few	TRBJ2-7	TGCAGCCACACCGGGACTAGCGGGAGGGGGATCCTCGAGCAGTACTTC	CSHTGTSGRGILEQYF
TRBD1	TRBV6-5	many	TRBJ1-2	TGTGCCAGCAGTTACTCGAGGACAGGAGGCGGCTATGGCTACACCTTC	CASSYSRTGGGYGYTF
NA	TRBV6-5	NA	TRBJ2-1	TGTGCCAGCAGTTCGGCCCTAGGGGCGGGGAGTTACAATGAGCAGTTCTTC	CASSSALGAGSYNEQFF
NA	TRBV28	NA	TRBJ2-1	TGTGCCAGCAGTTTAGAGGGTCTCTCCTACAATGAGCAGTTCTTC	CASSLEGLSYNEQFF
TRBD2	TRBV7-3	many	TRBJ2-1	TGTGCCAGCAGCTTAGGTAGCGGGGGGGTGAATGAGCAGTTCTTC	CASSLGSGGVNEQFF
NA	TRBV5-4	NA	TRBJ2-4	TGTGCCGCCTTTGACAGGGCCAAAAACATTCAGTACTTC	CAAFDRAKNIQYF
TRBD1	TRBV10-3	NA	TRBJ2-1	TGTGCCATCAGAAAAGACGAAAGGGACAGGGGGCAGTTCTTC	CAIRKDERDRGQFF
NA	TRBV28	few	TRBJ1-2	TGTGCCAGCAGTCCCTCGGGACCGGGAGGAGGCTACACCTTC	CASSPSGPGGGYTF
TRBD1	TRBV6-1	many	TRBJ2-4	TGTGCCAGCAGGTCGGGACAGGGGGCTTTGGGGCCCAAAAACATTCAGTACTTC	CASRSGQGALGPKNIQYF
NA	TRBV20-1	NA	TRBJ2-3	TGCAGTGCTAGTGGGCTTATCTCTAGCACAGATACGCAGTATTTT	CSASGLISSTDTQYF
NA	TRBV6-5	NA	TRBJ1-6	TGTGCCAGCGGTTCCGACGGATATAATTCACCCCTCCACTTT	CASGSDGYNSPLHF
NA	TRBV7-9	NA	TRBJ2-7	TGTGCCAGCAGCTCCCAGGGGGGGAGGGCCGTGTACTTC	CASSSQGGRAVYF
NA	TRBV12-3/TRBV12-4	many	TRBJ2-1	TGTGCCAGCGGGCCGGGACTTTCCTACAATGAGCAGTTCTTC	CASGPGLSYNEQFF
NA	TRBV9	NA	TRBJ2-3	TGTGCCAGCAGCGTAGCGGGGGCCCAGGGAGATACGCAGTATTTT	CASSVAGAQGDTQYF
NA	TRBV7-9	few	TRBJ2-1	TGTGCCAGCAGCTCCAACTCACCAGGCAGCTCCTACAATGAGCAGTTCTTC	CASSSNSPGSSYNEQFF
TRBD1	TRBV5-6	NA	TRBJ2-5	TGTGCCAGCAGCCCAGGACAGGGGAGGGCAGAGACCCAGTACTTC	CASSPGQGRAETQYF
NA	TRBV30	NA	TRBJ2-4	TGTGCCTGGACAGGGTTCAAAAACATTCAGTACTTC	CAWTGFKNIQYF
NA	TRBV25-1	many	TRBJ2-5	TGTGCCAGCAGTGAATACGGCCAAGAGACCCAGTACTTC	CASSEYGQETQYF
NA	TRBV20-1	NA	TRBJ2-4	TGCAGTGCTAGGGCTACTGAATTAGCCAAAAACATTCAGTACTTC	CSARATELAKNIQYF
NA	TRBV5-1	many	TRBJ1-1	TGCGCCAGCAGCTTGACCGACAGGACGTACACTGAAGCTTTCTTT	CASSLTDRTYTEAFF
NA	TRBV6-1	NA	TRBJ1-2	TGTGCCACCTTCGTCCAGACAGGAGCTAACTATGGCTACACCTTC	CATFVQTGANYGYTF
NA	TRBV7-9	NA	TRBJ2-7	TGTGCCAGCAGCTTATACCCGCGGGAATTCTACGAGCAGTACTTC	CASSLYPREFYEQYF
NA	TRBV14	few	TRBJ2-7	TGTGCCAGCAGCCAAGGTTACAGGTCCGGCGGGGCGCGGGCCTACGAGCAGTACTTC	CASSQGYRSGGARAYEQYF
NA	TRBV19	NA	TRBJ2-5	TGTGCCAGTAGAGGAATAGCGGTGCCTCAAGAGACCCAGTACTTC	CASRGIAVPQETQYF
NA	TRBV5-1	few	TRBJ2-5	TGCGCCAGCAGCTTGGCTATACAGGTGTACCAAGAGACCCAGTACTTC	CASSLAIQVYQETQYF
NA	TRBV15	many	TRBJ2-7	TGTGCCACCAGCAGGCAGAACTTACAAGGCTACGAGCAGTACTTC	CATSRQNLQGYEQYF
NA	TRBV11-2	many	TRBJ2-1	TGTGCCAGCAGCTTAGACGGATCCTACAATGAGCAGTTCTTC	CASSLDGSYNEQFF